This record covers a single T cell receptor beta chain. A read error may produce the germline difference seen at one junction end. This sample also contains other DNA sequences that code for the same CDR3. The entry originates in a study of cytomegalovirus exposure and HLA in healthy donors. PCR amplification relied on 60 Vbeta primers (plus 13 Jbeta primers). Libraries were prepared by immunoSEQ multiplex PCR; TCRdb keeps only in-frame clonotypes and omits some of them. Among some 120,000 clones listed, around 74% were seen once. The length of the CDR3 is 13 residues. The germline gives CDR1 SEHNR, CDR2 FQNEAQ (reference sequence).

J is TRBJ2-3 and V is TRBV7-9, with D maybe TRBD1 (5 bases). The sample was PBMCs. The receptor comes from a man in his forties or fifties in good health and CMV-seropositive. This CDR3 is CASSFRQTNTQYF. The DNA of the CDR3 is TGTGCAAGCAGCTTCCGACAGACCAATACGCAGTATTTT.